The next 15 T cell receptor beta chains were all read from a single sample in a study of shared clonotypes between healthy human individuals (dated by TCRdb to 2018 to 2020). The method was the immunoSEQ multiplex PCR assay. TCRdb obtained this table from immuneACCESS and retained in-frame rearrangements with V and J assigned. These tables miss some clones; where compared with another copy, unresolved V genes account for less than half of the shortfall, and the remainder is unexplained. The sample table records 950,000 to 1,300,000 clones; roughly 75% of these occur just once. The ten most abundant clones make up over 1.3% of the sample. The sample was memory CD4+ T cells sorted from blood. Read against the paper, the sample's cell subset or site label means: CD45RA-negative fraction. The receptor source for this set is a man younger than 35 in good health.

This clone was seen repeatedly, ten times or more. The DNA for the CDR3 is TGTGCCAGTAGTATAGCAGGTCAGGGGGTCTACGAGCAGTACTTC. Its protein is CASSIAGQGVYEQYF. The chain joins TRBV19 to TRBJ2-7; 7 positions agree with TRBD1. V shed 1 base, J shed 3 bases, and the junction held 6 bases outside the gene matches. Germline V gene data show CDR1 as LNHDA and CDR2 as SQIVND (reference sequence). The CDR3 has 15 amino acids.

The chain joins TRBV10-3 to TRBJ1-3, with 7 bases that match TRBD1. V lost 7 bases and J lost 0; bases outside the gene matches: 6. The V gene's germline CDR1 is ENHRY and CDR2 SYGVKD. There are 15 residues in the CDR3. The CDR3 coding sequence is TGTGCCATCAACGACAGGGCGAACTCTGGAAACACCATATATTTT. It yields the protein CAINDRANSGNTIYF.

At least ten counts were recorded for this clone. This chain links TRBV10-2 with TRBJ2-3, with TRBD2 identical over 14 bases. Per germline, CDR1 WSHSY and CDR2 SAAADI. The CDR3 has 15 amino acids. V was clipped by 9 bases and J by 4 bases; unmatched bases: 6. The CDR3 DNA sequence: TGCGCCAGTACCGGACTAGCGGGAGGTCCAGATACGCAGTATTTT. The encoded protein is CASTGLAGGPDTQYF.

The chain has TRBV16 and TRBJ1-1; D unclear. From germline, CDR1 is KGHSY and CDR2 FQNENV. V was pared by 0 bases and J by 5 bases, with 10 bases between. This CDR3 comprises 14 residues. For the CDR3, the DNA is TGTGCCAGCAGCCAATCAGAACGGCGGACTGAAGCTTTCTTT. Translating it yields CASSQSERRTEAFF.

The V and J genes are TRBV4-1 and TRBJ1-2; perhaps TRBD1 as D (5 bases). Germline V gene data show CDR1 as MGHRA and CDR2 as YSYEKL. V was cut by 0 bases and J by 9 bases, with 11 bases left in between. CDR3 size: 13 residues. The chain's CDR3 is CASSQEGEVSYTF. The CDR3 DNA reads as TGCGCCAGCAGCCAAGAGGGGGAAGTGAGCTACACCTTC.

There are a few counts of this clone. The rearrangement joins TRBV6-6 to TRBJ1-2; 9 bases line up with TRBD1. The CDR3 runs 13 residues. CDR1 is MNHNY, CDR2 SVGAGI, per germline (reference sequence). The V gene end was trimmed by 11 bases and the J gene end by 5 bases; junction bases not matched to a gene: 9. The CDR3 DNA reads as TGTGCCGGACAGGGGACGGCGGGTTATGGCTACACCTTC. As protein: CAGQGTAGYGYTF.

This clone has a handful of counts. The rearrangement joins TRBV19 to TRBJ1-2; no firm D call. V lost 5 bases and J lost 6, with 13 bases in between. The CDR3 is made up of 13 amino acids. CDR1 is LNHDA and CDR2 is SQIVND in the germline V gene (reference sequence). CDR3 protein: CASSPSPDHGYTF. In DNA, the CDR3 is TGTGCCAGTAGTCCCTCCCCCGACCATGGCTACACCTTC. The entire variable domain, with the rest obtained from reference TRBV19 and TRBJ1-2, is as follows: DGGITQSPKYLFRKEGQNVTLSCEQNLNHDAMYWYRQDPGQGLRLIYYSQIVNDFQKGDIAEGYSVSREKKESFPLTVTSAQKNPTAFYLCASSPSPDHGYTFGSGTRLTVV.

The CDR3 DNA follows: TGTGCCAGCAGTTTTATGGACAGAATAAGCACAGATACGCAGTATTTT. The encoded protein is CASSFMDRISTDTQYF. The chain carries TRBV27 and TRBJ2-3; possibly TRBD1 for D (6 bases). CDR3 size: 16 residues. Per the germline V gene, CDR1 is MNHEY and CDR2 is SMNVEV (reference sequence). Trimming cost V 3 bases and J 0 bases, with 13 bases left between them.

Concerning this clone itself: This same CDR3 is encoded by further DNA sequences in the sample. The chain employs TRBV11-2 and TRBJ2-1; 13 nucleotides match TRBD2. The CDR3 contains 16 residues. Looked up from germline, CDR1 is SGHAT and CDR2 is FQNNGV. V lost 5 bases to trimming and J lost 6 bases; unmatched junction nucleotides: 7. The chain's CDR3 is CASSLPGLAGVNEQFF. For the CDR3, the DNA is TGTGCCAGCAGCCTCCCAGGACTAGCGGGAGTCAATGAGCAGTTCTTC.

A note on this clone: The same CDR3 is also encoded by other DNA sequences in this sample. This chain connects TRBV2 to TRBJ2-3; 9 nucleotides agree with TRBD2. V was clipped by 6 bases and J by 1 base; unmatched bases: 2. The CDR3 runs to 14 residues. The V gene's germline CDR1 is SNHLY and CDR2 FYNNEI. CDR3: CASRTSGGTDTQYF. CDR3 nucleotides: TGTGCCAGCAGGACTAGCGGAGGCACAGATACGCAGTATTTT.

Turning to this clone: Other DNA sequences in this specimen translate into the identical CDR3. The genes are TRBV4-2 and TRBJ2-3, with D perhaps matching TRBD2 (6 bases). The CDR3 has 15 amino acids. The germline V gene encodes CDR1 LGHNA and CDR2 YNFKEQ. Trimming cost V 0 bases and J 0 bases, with 7 bases left between them. This CDR3 reads CASSQEEGSTDTQYF. The CDR3 DNA is TGTGCCAGCAGCCAAGAGGAGGGTAGCACAGATACGCAGTATTTT.

The chain has TRBV5-4 and TRBJ1-2; TRBD1 is a possible D gene (5 bases). CDR3 size: 13 residues. Germline V gene lookup returns CDR1 SGHNT and CDR2 YYREEE (reference sequence). V shed 6 bases and J shed 6 bases, with 15 bases lying between them. Here the CDR3 reads CASTGGSFDGYTF. As DNA, the CDR3 is TGTGCCAGCACCGGGGGGAGTTTCGATGGCTACACCTTC.

The V gene is TRBV6-5, the J gene TRBJ1-1; D not certain. Looked up from germline, CDR1 is MNHEY and CDR2 is SVGAGI. This CDR3 has 15 residues. V gave up 0 bases and J gave up 1 base, with 9 bases separating them. The CDR3 DNA is TGTGCCAGCAGTTACTCGCGGGCTGGGAACACTGAAGCTTTCTTT. It translates to CASSYSRAGNTEAFF.

The V call is TRBV4-3, the J call TRBJ1-2, with D maybe TRBD1 (6 bases). This CDR3 comprises 13 residues. V was shortened by 3 bases and J by 9 bases, with 14 bases between the two germline ends. Germline V CDR1 and CDR2: LGHNA, YSLEER. The CDR3 DNA is TGCGCCAGCAGCCACCAGGGGAGGGATCGCTACACCTTC. This translates into CASSHQGRDRYTF.

As regards this clone: At the DNA level, this CDR3 is encoded by other sequences in the same sample as well. V and J are TRBV29-1 and TRBJ2-3; TRBD1 might be the D (5 bases). Looked up from germline, CDR1 is SQVTM and CDR2 is ANQGSEA. Trimming pared 4 bases from V and 5 bases from J, leaving 10 bases between. CDR3 length: 12 amino acids. CDR3 region: CSVGQGGDTQYF. For the CDR3, the DNA is TGCAGCGTTGGGCAGGGTGGAGATACGCAGTATTTT.